This paragraph covers one T cell receptor beta chain sequence. The CDR3 consists of 15 residues. With V trimmed by 5 bases and J by 5 bases, 10 bases remained unmatched. Germline CDR1 SGHTA, CDR2 FQGNSA. This sample stems from a study of blood T cell repertoires in COVID-19. The wider study: The United States, Italy and Spain supplied acute and convalescent COVID-19 samples.

Clones were sequenced by immunoSEQ multiplex PCR, and TCRdb holds only the in-frame ones, with some missing. This table holds some 450,000 clones, roughly 88% found once. The receptor was isolated from a woman aged 50 to 60 with COVID-19, enrolled during active disease. Sequencing was done on a sample of peripheral blood. The chain couples TRBV7-2 to TRBJ2-5, with TRBD2 matching over 8 bases. The CDR3 coding sequence is TGTGCCAGCAGCACACTACGGACTAGCTCGGAGACCCAGTACTTC. Its protein product is CASSTLRTSSETQYF.